The next 30 T cell receptor beta chains were all read from a single sample in a study of T cell responses to AZD1222 COVID-19 vaccine. Here immunoSEQ multiplex PCR was the method, and the copy in TCRdb shows in-frame clones only, minus some. The sample carries 120,000 to 150,000 clones, 90% to 95% recorded once. This specimen was peripheral blood, taken on day 0 of MenACWY control vaccination. The receptors shown here come from an adult in good health.

The chain joins TRBV19 to TRBJ2-1; TRBD2 agrees at 9 bases. This CDR3 region has 14 residues. Germline trimming cut 9 bases from V and 6 bases from J; bases unmatched to any gene: 9. Per germline, CDR1 LNHDA and CDR2 SQIVND (reference sequence). CDR3 nucleotides: TGTGCCAGCAAGCGGGAGGCCAATAGCAATGAGCAGTTCTTC. This codes for CASKREANSNEQFF.

This sequence joins TRBV3-1 (or the pseudogene TRBV3-2) and TRBJ1-2; TRBD1 might be the D (6 bases). The CDR3 is 15 amino acids. Germline V gene lookup returns CDR1 LGHDT and CDR2 YNNKEL (reference sequence). Deletions cut 6 bases from V and 2 bases from J, with 16 bases between. CDR3 nucleotide sequence: TGTGCCAGCAGACCCACGGGGGCAGCCAACTATGGCTACACCTTC. This codes for CASRPTGAANYGYTF.

The chain combines TRBV28 with TRBJ1-1; D is ambiguous. This CDR3 region has 12 residues. Germline CDR1 and CDR2: MDHEN and SYDVKM. With 7 bases removed from V and 6 bases from J, the gap between germline ends came to 12 bases. The CDR3 spells CASKTTVPEAFF. The CDR3 DNA follows: TGTGCCAGCAAAACCACCGTCCCTGAAGCTTTCTTT. Full variable domain (outside the CDR3, taken from reference TRBV28 and TRBJ1-1): DVKVTQSSRYLVKRTGEKVFLECVQDMDHENMFWYRQDPGLGLRLIYFSYDVKMKEKGDIPEGYSVSREKKERFSLILESASTNQTSMYLCASKTTVPEAFFGQGTRLTVV.

The table lists this clone with a few counts. The V and J genes are TRBV29-1 and TRBJ1-5; maybe TRBD1 (5 bases). V was clipped by 4 bases and J by 9 bases, with 10 bases between them. From germline, CDR1 is SQVTM and CDR2 ANQGSEA. This CDR3 is 11 amino acids long. The CDR3 here is CSVVGDGPQHF. CDR3 nucleotides: TGCAGCGTTGTAGGGGATGGGCCCCAGCATTTT.

This sequence joins TRBV25-1 and TRBJ2-2; 7 bases are shared with TRBD1. Unmatched junction bases numbered 5, after V lost 4 bases and J lost 3 bases. The CDR3 contains 15 residues. Germline CDR1 MGHDK, CDR2 SYGVNS. In nucleotides, the CDR3 is TGTGCCAGCAGTGCCCGGGACAGAGACACCGGGGAGCTGTTTTTT. Its translation is CASSARDRDTGELFF.

The chain links TRBV29-1 to TRBJ1-2; 8 nucleotides match TRBD1. V shed 6 bases and J 4 bases; nucleotides not matched to a gene: 7. The germline CDR1 and CDR2 sequences are SQVTM and ANQGSEA. CDR3 length: 13 residues. This chain's CDR3 is CSVADRGRYGYTF. The CDR3 DNA reads TGCAGCGTAGCTGACAGGGGTCGCTATGGCTACACCTTC.

The chain carries TRBV28 and TRBJ1-4; tentatively, D is TRBD1 (5 bases). The CDR3 runs to 14 residues. Trimming shortened V by 6 bases and J by 8 bases, and 16 bases separated the two germline ends. The germline CDR1 and CDR2 sequences are MDHEN and SYDVKM. This CDR3 is CASSQVQGGEKLFF. The CDR3 DNA sequence: TGTGCCAGCAGCCAGGTGCAGGGTGGAGAAAAACTGTTTTTT.

To note about this clone: At one end the junction does not follow the germline gene, possibly because of a read error. This chain connects TRBV9 to TRBJ1-5, with TRBD1 as a possible D gene (5 bases). Looked up from germline, CDR1 is SGDLS and CDR2 is YYNGEE. CDR3 size: 14 residues. CDR3 region: CASSPGAGVQSQHF. DNA for the CDR3: TGTGCCAGCAGCCCCGGAGCGGGGGTTCAGTCCCAGCATTTT.

The rearrangement links TRBV19 to TRBJ1-2; D not resolved. Trimming took off 3 bases at V and 8 bases at J, with 19 bases between the two ends. Germline CDR1 is LNHDA and CDR2 is SQIVND (reference sequence). The CDR3 extends over 15 amino acids. The CDR3 region is CASSMKVLAESGYTF. Here the CDR3 DNA reads TGTGCCAGTAGTATGAAAGTTTTGGCCGAAAGCGGCTACACCTTC.

The V gene is TRBV27, the J gene TRBJ1-2; D unresolved. This CDR3 region has 14 residues. The V end lost 5 bases, the J end lost 7 bases, and 17 bases lay between the germline ends. Germline assignment: CDR1 MNHEY and CDR2 SMNVEV (reference sequence). The CDR3 reads CASSGSGYRAGYTF. The DNA for the CDR3 is TGTGCCAGCAGTGGTTCGGGGTATAGGGCTGGCTACACCTTC.

The chain is built from TRBV24-1 and TRBJ2-1; the D gene could be TRBD1 or TRBD2 (5 bases each). Germline lookup yields CDR1 KGHDR and CDR2 SFDVKD. V dropped 10 bases and J dropped 9 bases, with 15 bases sitting between them. The CDR3 totals 12 residues. The chain's CDR3 is CATGRSRGEQFF. The CDR3 DNA is TGTGCCACGGGACGGAGCCGGGGTGAGCAGTTCTTC.

The genes are TRBV30 and TRBJ2-7; TRBD1 matches at 9 bases. V was clipped by 2 bases and J by 4 bases; unmatched bases: 12. The V gene's germline CDR1 is GTSNPN and CDR2 SVGIG (reference sequence). The CDR3 has 16 amino acids. The CDR3 DNA is TGTGCCTGGAGTCCGGGGACAGGGACGGTAATATACGAGCAGTACTTC. Its protein product is CAWSPGTGTVIYEQYF.

The rearrangement uses TRBV6-5 and TRBJ2-7; D perhaps matches TRBD2 (5 bases). The CDR3 is 16 amino acids. Germline CDR1 and CDR2: MNHEY and SVGAGI. The ends were cut back, 4 bases at V and 5 bases at J, with 21 bases in the middle. CDR3 amino acids: CASSSFRDPNRHEQYF. DNA for the CDR3: TGTGCCAGCAGTTCTTTCCGGGATCCCAATAGGCACGAGCAGTACTTC.

This clone was observed many times. This CDR3 is CVLQDGLLEQYF. CDR3 nucleotide sequence: TGTGTCCTCCAGGACGGTCTTCTGGAGCAGTACTTC. This chain connects TRBV6-5 to TRBJ2-7, with D unresolved. The CDR3 length is 12 residues. The germline gives CDR1 MNHEY, CDR2 SVGAGI.

The V call is TRBV7-9, the J call TRBJ1-5; a possible D gene is TRBD1 (6 bases). V shed 4 bases and J shed 6 bases, with 16 bases lying between them. Germline V CDR1 and CDR2: SEHNR, FQNEAQ (reference sequence). This CDR3 comprises 15 residues. CDR3 sequence: CASSSGRGDGQPQHF. As DNA, the CDR3 is TGTGCCAGCAGCTCGGGCAGGGGAGATGGTCAGCCCCAGCATTTT.

In this sample, this clone turned up once. CDR3 nucleotides: TGTGCCAGCAGCCACCAGGGGTCTGGAAACACCATATATTTT. It yields the protein CASSHQGSGNTIYF. V usage is TRBV3-1 (or the pseudogene TRBV3-2) and J usage is TRBJ1-3; TRBD1 is a possible D gene (6 bases). There are 14 residues in the CDR3. Germline CDR1 reads LGHDT; CDR2 reads YNNKEL (reference sequence). Trimming took 3 bases from V and 1 from J, leaving 7 bases between them.

This chain connects TRBV5-4 to TRBJ2-7, with a possible D match to TRBD2 (6 bases). The CDR3 is made up of 13 amino acids. Trimming stripped 2 bases from V and 3 bases from J, with 9 bases between. The germline gives CDR1 SGHNT, CDR2 YYREEE (reference sequence). The CDR3 DNA sequence: TGTGCCAGCAGCTTCGCGGGAAACTACGAGCAGTACTTC. Translating gives CASSFAGNYEQYF.

This clone appeared once. The chain uses TRBV6-1 and TRBJ1-2; D is ambiguous. V lost 2 bases and J 2 bases, leaving 15 bases between the germline ends. Germline-derived CDR1 and CDR2 are MNHNS and SASEGT. The CDR3 runs to 16 residues. The CDR3 loop is CASSERRAGGNYGYTF. CDR3 in DNA: TGTGCCAGCAGTGAAAGGCGGGCAGGTGGAAACTATGGCTACACCTTC.

This sequence joins TRBV19 and TRBJ1-2, with 9 bases lining up with TRBD1. Germline CDR1 and CDR2: LNHDA and SQIVND (reference sequence). The CDR3 has 15 residues. Losses at the gene ends were 5 bases for V and 6 bases for J; bases not matched to a gene: 10. Here the CDR3 DNA reads TGTGCCAGTAGTGACTTACAGGGGGCACGGGATGGCTACACCTTC. This translates into CASSDLQGARDGYTF.

This sequence joins TRBV6-4 and TRBJ1-5; D is unresolved. V lost 3 bases, J lost 1 base, and 4 bases lay in between. The CDR3 consists of 13 residues. The germline gives CDR1 MRHNA, CDR2 SNTAGT. Written as DNA, the CDR3 is TGTGCCAGCAGTGAAGCCAGCAATCAGCCCCAGCATTTT. Translation gives CASSEASNQPQHF.

Only one count was recorded for this clone. The chain carries TRBV30 and TRBJ2-1; possible D gene TRBD1, 6 bases. This CDR3 has 14 residues. Germline CDR1 is GTSNPN and CDR2 is SVGIG (reference sequence). Trimming left V 2 bases short and J 0 bases short, with 8 bases between. DNA of the CDR3: TGTGCCTGGAGTCGGACAGACTCCTACAATGAGCAGTTCTTC. As protein: CAWSRTDSYNEQFF.

The chain uses TRBV2 and TRBJ1-2; D uncertain. Trimming stripped 2 bases from V and 7 bases from J, with 11 bases between. CDR1 and CDR2 (germline): SNHLY, FYNNEI. The CDR3 is made up of 13 amino acids. The DNA for the CDR3 is TGTGCCAGCAGTGAAACGGGGTTCGGTGGCTACACCTTC. Translated, it gives CASSETGFGGYTF.

The rearrangement links TRBV12-5 to TRBJ1-6; D is uncertain. V lost 7 bases to trimming and J lost 6 bases, with 13 bases between them. The CDR3 extends over 14 amino acids. In germline, CDR1 is LGHNT, CDR2 FRNRAP. CDR3 DNA: TGTGCTAGTGCCCTGGAAGGAGGTAATTCACCCCTCCACTTT. It encodes CASALEGGNSPLHF.

The rearrangement joins TRBV30 to TRBJ1-6; 7 bases match TRBD1. The CDR3 extends over 12 amino acids. J gave up 10 bases and V 5 bases, and 5 bases lay outside the gene matches. Per germline, CDR1 GTSNPN and CDR2 SVGIG (reference sequence). CDR3 sequence reads: CAWDRVGSPLHF. The CDR3 DNA sequence: TGTGCCTGGGACAGGGTTGGGTCACCCCTCCACTTT.

The genes are TRBV27 and TRBJ1-4; no clear D. V was trimmed by 7 bases and J by 4 bases, leaving 10 bases between them. CDR1 and CDR2 (germline): MNHEY, SMNVEV (reference sequence). The CDR3 extends over 13 amino acids. In DNA, the CDR3 is TGTGCCAGCATGCGAAGGGTTAATGAAAAACTGTTTTTT. This codes for CASMRRVNEKLFF.

The chain carries TRBV7-9 and TRBJ1-3, with 12 bases identical to TRBD1. With V trimmed by 4 bases and J by 6 bases, 1 base remained unmatched. The CDR3 has 14 amino acids. Germline CDR1 is SEHNR and CDR2 is FQNEAQ (reference sequence). CDR3 amino acids: CASSSGQGANTIYF. In nucleotides, the CDR3 is TGTGCCAGCAGCTCGGGACAGGGGGCAAACACCATATATTTT. Using reference TRBV7-9 and TRBJ1-3 for the parts outside the CDR3, the full variable domain is DTGVSQNPRHKITKRGQNVTFRCDPISEHNRLYWYRQTLGQGPEFLTYFQNEAQLEKSRLLSDRFSAERPKGSFSTLEIQRTEQGDSAMYLCASSSGQGANTIYFGEGSWLTVV.

The chain couples TRBV9 to TRBJ1-5; D gene ambiguous. The CDR3 has 14 amino acids. Trimming left V 0 bases short and J 3 bases short, with 7 bases between. Germline loops: CDR1 SGDLS, CDR2 YYNGEE. In DNA, the CDR3 is TGTGCCAGCAGCGTAGCGTCAGTCAATCAGCCCCAGCATTTT. The encoded protein is CASSVASVNQPQHF.

The chain uses TRBV4-1 and TRBJ1-2; D is possibly TRBD1 (5 bases). CDR3 size: 12 residues. Germline V gene sequence: CDR1 MGHRA, CDR2 YSYEKL. The V gene lost 4 bases and the J gene lost 7 bases, with 10 bases spanning the gap. The CDR3 DNA is TGCGCCAGCAGCCCCTTTACAGGTGGCTACACCTTC. This sequence encodes CASSPFTGGYTF.

This rearrangement joins TRBV5-1 to TRBJ1-1; no reliable D call. Trimming shortened V by 0 bases and J by 3 bases, and 12 bases separated the two germline ends. CDR1 SGHRS and CDR2 YFSETQ come from the germline V gene. The CDR3 loop spans 15 amino acids. DNA for the CDR3: TGCGCCAGCAGCTTGGCGGGCAGAGGAGACACTGAAGCTTTCTTT. Its translation is CASSLAGRGDTEAFF. Complete variable domain (other parts from reference TRBV5-1 and TRBJ1-1): KAGVTQTPRYLIKTRGQQVTLSCSPISGHRSVSWYQQTPGQGLQFLFEYFSETQRNKGNFPGRFSGRQFSNSRSEMNVSTLELGDSALYLCASSLAGRGDTEAFFGQGTRLTVV.

This clone was seen a few times. The chain uses TRBV4-2 and TRBJ1-1, with D hard to call. V lost 1 base and J 2 bases, leaving 8 bases between the germline ends. The CDR3 is 14 amino acids. The germline V gene has CDR1 LGHNA and CDR2 YNFKEQ. The CDR3 loop reads CASSQGGLNTEAFF. CDR3 DNA sequence: TGTGCCAGCAGCCAAGGAGGACTCAACACTGAAGCTTTCTTT.